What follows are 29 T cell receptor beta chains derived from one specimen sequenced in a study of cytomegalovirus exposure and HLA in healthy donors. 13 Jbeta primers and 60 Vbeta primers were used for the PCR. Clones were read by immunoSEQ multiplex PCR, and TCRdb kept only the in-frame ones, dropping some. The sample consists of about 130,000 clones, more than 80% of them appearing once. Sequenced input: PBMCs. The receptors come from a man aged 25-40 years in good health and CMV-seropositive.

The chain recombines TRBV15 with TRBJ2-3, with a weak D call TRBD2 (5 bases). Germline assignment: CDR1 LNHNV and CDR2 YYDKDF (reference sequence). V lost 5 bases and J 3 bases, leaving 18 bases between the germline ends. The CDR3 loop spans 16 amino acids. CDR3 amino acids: CATSLRYARATDTQYF. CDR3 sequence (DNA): TGTGCCACCAGCCTTCGTTATGCGAGGGCGACAGATACGCAGTATTTT.

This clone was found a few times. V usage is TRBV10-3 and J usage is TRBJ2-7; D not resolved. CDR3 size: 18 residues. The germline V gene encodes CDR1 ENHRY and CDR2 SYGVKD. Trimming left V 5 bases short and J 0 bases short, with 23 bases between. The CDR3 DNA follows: TGTGCCATCAGTCGCAGCCCAGAGGAGAGAAAACGCTCCTACGAGCAGTACTTC. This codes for CAISRSPEERKRSYEQYF.

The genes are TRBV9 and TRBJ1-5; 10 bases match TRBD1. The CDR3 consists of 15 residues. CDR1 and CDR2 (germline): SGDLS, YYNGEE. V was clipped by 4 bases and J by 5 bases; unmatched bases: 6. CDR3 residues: CASSPGTGADQPQHF. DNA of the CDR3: TGTGCCAGCAGCCCGGGGACAGGGGCGGATCAGCCCCAGCATTTT. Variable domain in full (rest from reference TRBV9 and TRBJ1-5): DSGVTQTPKHLITATGQRVTLRCSPRSGDLSVYWYQQSLDQGLQFLIQYYNGEERAKGNILERFSAQQFPDLHSELNLSSLELGDSALYFCASSPGTGADQPQHFGDGTRLSIL.

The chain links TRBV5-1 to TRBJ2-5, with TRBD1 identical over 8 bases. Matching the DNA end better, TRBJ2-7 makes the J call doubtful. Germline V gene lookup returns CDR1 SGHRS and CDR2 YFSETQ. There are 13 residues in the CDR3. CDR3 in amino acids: CASSATGAHEQYF. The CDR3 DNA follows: TGCGCCAGCAGCGCGACAGGGGCCCACGAGCAGTACTTC.

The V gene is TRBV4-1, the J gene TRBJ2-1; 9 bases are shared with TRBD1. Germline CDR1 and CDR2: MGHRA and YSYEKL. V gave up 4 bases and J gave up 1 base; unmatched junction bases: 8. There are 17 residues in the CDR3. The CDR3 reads CASSPQKDRGSYNEQFF. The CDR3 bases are TGCGCCAGCAGCCCCCAGAAGGACAGGGGATCCTACAATGAGCAGTTCTTC.

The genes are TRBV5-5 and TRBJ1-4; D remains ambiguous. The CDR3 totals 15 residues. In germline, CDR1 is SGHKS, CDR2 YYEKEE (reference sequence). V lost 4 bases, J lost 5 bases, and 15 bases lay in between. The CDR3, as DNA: TGTGCCAGCAGCAACGGACTAATGGGGAATGAAAAACTGTTTTTT. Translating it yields CASSNGLMGNEKLFF.

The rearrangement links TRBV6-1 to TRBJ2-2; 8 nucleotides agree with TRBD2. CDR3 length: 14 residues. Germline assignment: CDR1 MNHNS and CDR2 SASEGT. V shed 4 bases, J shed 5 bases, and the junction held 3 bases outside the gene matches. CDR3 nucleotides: TGTGCCAGCAGTGCCCGGGGGGGGACCGGGGAGCTGTTTTTT. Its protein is CASSARGGTGELFF.

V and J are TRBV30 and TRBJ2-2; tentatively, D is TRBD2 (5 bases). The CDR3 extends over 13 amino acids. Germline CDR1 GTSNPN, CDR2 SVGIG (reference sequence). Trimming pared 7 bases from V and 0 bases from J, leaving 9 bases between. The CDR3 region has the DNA TGTGCCTTGGGAGTTACGAACACCGGGGAGCTGTTTTTT. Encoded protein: CALGVTNTGELFF.

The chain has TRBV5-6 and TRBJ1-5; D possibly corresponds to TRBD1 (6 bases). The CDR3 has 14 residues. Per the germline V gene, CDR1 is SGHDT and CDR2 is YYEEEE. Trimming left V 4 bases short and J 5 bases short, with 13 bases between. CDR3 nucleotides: TGTGCCAGCAGCAAATGGGACAATTATCAGCCCCAGCATTTT. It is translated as CASSKWDNYQPQHF.

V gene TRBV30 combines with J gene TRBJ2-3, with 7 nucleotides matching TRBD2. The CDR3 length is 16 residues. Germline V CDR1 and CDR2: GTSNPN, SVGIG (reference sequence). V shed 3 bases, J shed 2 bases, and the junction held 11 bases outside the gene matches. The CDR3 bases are TGTGCCTGGAGCCCCTACCGGGGGGTCATCACAGATACGCAGTATTTT. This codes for CAWSPYRGVITDTQYF.

The CDR3 here is CARTLTGNTEAFF. The CDR3 DNA is TGTGCCAGGACCCTTACAGGGAACACTGAAGCTTTCTTT. This rearrangement joins TRBV2 to TRBJ1-1, with D tentatively TRBD1 (5 bases). This CDR3 has 13 residues. Germline CDR1 SNHLY, CDR2 FYNNEI. Between the trimmed V and J ends, which lost 9 bases and 1 base, there was a span of 12 bases.

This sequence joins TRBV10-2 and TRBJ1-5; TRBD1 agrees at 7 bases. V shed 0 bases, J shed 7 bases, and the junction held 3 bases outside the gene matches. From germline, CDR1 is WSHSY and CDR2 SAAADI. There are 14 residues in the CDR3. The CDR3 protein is CASSESGGRQPQHF. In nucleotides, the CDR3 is TGCGCCAGCAGTGAGTCAGGGGGCCGACAGCCCCAGCATTTT.

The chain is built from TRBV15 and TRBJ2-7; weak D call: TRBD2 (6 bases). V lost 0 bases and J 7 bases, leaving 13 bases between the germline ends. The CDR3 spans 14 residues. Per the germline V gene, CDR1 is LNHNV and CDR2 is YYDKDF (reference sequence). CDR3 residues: CATSRDFRGREQYF. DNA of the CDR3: TGTGCCACCAGCAGAGATTTTCGGGGGAGAGAGCAGTACTTC.

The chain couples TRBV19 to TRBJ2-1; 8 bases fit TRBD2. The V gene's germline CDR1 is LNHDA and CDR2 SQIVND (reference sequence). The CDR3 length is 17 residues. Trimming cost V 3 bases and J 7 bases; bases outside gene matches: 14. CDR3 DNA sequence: TGTGCCAGTAGTATCCGAGTCGGGCGGGGGGTCTTGAATGAGCAGTTCTTC. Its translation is CASSIRVGRGVLNEQFF.

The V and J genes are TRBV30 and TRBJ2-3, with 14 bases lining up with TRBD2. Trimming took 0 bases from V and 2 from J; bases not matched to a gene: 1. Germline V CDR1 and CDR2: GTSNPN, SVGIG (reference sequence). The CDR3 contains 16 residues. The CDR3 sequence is CAWSVGLAGDTDTQYF. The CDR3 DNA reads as TGTGCCTGGAGTGTGGGACTAGCGGGAGACACAGATACGCAGTATTTT.

CDR3 nucleotides: TGTGCCAGCAGCTTCTTAGGGGCCGGGGCCAACGTCCTGACTTTC. Protein sequence: CASSFLGAGANVLTF. The chain uses TRBV7-9 and TRBJ2-6, with D perhaps TRBD1 (5 bases). Trimming took off 3 bases at V and 4 bases at J, with 10 bases between the two ends. Germline V CDR1 and CDR2: SEHNR, FQNEAQ (reference sequence). The CDR3 length is 15 residues.

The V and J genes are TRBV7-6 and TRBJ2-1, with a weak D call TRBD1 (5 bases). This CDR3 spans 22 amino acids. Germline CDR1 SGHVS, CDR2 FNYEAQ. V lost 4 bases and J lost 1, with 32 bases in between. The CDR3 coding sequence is TGTGCCAGCAGCTCAAGACCTACAGGACCTCTCTCTCCCAATAATTCCTACAATGAGCAGTTCTTC. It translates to CASSSRPTGPLSPNNSYNEQFF.

The CDR3 reads CASSEDRHSHEQYF. The CDR3 region has the DNA TGTGCCAGCAGCGAAGACAGACATTCCCACGAGCAGTACTTC. The chain combines TRBV6-6 with TRBJ2-7, with TRBD1 as a possible D gene (5 bases). Trimming stripped 6 bases from V and 5 bases from J, with 17 bases between. The germline gives CDR1 MNHNY, CDR2 SVGAGI (reference sequence). The CDR3 sequence is 14 residues long.

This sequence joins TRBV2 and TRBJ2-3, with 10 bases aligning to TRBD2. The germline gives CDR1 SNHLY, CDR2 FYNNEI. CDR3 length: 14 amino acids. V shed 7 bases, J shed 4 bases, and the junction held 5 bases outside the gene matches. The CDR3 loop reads CASKERGGADTQYF. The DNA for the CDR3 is TGTGCCAGCAAAGAGCGGGGGGGCGCAGATACGCAGTATTTT.

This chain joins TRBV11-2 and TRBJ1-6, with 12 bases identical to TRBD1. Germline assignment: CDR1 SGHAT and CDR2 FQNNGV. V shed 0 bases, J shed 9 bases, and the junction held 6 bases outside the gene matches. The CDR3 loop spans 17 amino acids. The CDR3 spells CASSLDLGTGGRSPLHF. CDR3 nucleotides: TGTGCCAGCAGCTTAGACTTGGGGACAGGGGGCCGTTCACCCCTCCACTTT.

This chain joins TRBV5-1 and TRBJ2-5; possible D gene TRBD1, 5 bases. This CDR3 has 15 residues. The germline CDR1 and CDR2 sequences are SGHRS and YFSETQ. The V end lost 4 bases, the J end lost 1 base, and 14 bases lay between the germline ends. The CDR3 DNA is TGCGCCAGCAGCGAGCCGTTCGACAGCCAAGAGACCCAGTACTTC. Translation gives CASSEPFDSQETQYF.

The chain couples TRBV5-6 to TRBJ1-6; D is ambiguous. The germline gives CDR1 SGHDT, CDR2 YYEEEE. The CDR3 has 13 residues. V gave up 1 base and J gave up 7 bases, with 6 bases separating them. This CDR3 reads CASSLSGNSPLHF. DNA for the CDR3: TGTGCCAGCAGCTTGTCAGGAAATTCACCCCTCCACTTT.

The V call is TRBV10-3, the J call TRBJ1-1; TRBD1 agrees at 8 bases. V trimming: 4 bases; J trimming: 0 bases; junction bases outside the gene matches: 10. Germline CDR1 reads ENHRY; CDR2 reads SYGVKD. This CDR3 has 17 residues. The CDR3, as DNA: TGTGCCATCAGTGGAAGAGGACAGGGCCCCATGAACACTGAAGCTTTCTTT. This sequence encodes CAISGRGQGPMNTEAFF.

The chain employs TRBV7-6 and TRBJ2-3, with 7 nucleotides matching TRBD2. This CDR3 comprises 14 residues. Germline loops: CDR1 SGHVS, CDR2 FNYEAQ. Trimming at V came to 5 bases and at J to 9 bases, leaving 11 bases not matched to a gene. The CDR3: CASSRTSSIDTQYF. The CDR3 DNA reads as TGTGCCAGCAGCCGGACTAGTTCGATAGACACGCAGTATTTT. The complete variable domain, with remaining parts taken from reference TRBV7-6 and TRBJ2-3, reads GAGVSQSPRYKVTKRGQDVALRCDPISGHVSLYWYRQALGQGPEFLTYFNYEAQQDKSGLPNDRFSAERPEGSISTLTIQRTEQRDSAMYRCASSRTSSIDTQYFGPGTRLTVL.

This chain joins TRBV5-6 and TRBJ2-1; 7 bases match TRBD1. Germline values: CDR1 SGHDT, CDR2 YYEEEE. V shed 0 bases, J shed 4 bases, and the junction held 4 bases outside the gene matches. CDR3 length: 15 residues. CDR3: CASSLGGTAYNEQFF. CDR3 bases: TGTGCCAGCAGCTTGGGGGGGACAGCATACAATGAGCAGTTCTTC.

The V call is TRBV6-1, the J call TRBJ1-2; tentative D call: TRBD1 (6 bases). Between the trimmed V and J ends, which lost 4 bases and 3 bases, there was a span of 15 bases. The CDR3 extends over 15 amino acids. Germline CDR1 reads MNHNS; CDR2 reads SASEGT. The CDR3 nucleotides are TGTGCCAGCAGTGTCTCTCCCAGGGGCGACTATGGCTACACCTTC. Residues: CASSVSPRGDYGYTF.

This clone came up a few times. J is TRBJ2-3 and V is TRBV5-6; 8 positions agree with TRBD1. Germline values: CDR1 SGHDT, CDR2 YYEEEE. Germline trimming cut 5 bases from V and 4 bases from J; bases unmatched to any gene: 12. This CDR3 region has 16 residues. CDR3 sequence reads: CASRFGQGLIPDTQYF. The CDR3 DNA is TGTGCCAGCAGATTTGGACAGGGTTTGATCCCAGATACGCAGTATTTT.

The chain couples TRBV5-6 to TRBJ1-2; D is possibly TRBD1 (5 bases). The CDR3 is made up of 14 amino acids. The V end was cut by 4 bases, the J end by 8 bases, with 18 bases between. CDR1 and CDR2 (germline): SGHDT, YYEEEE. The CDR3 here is CASSPGQGILGYTF. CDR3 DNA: TGTGCCAGCAGCCCTGGTCAGGGAATTTTGGGCTACACCTTC.

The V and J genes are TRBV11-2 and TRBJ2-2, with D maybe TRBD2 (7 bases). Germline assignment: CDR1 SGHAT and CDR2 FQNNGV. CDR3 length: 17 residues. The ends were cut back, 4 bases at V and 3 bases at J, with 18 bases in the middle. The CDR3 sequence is CASSSTPGGLDTGELFF. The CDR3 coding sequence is TGTGCCAGCAGCTCAACCCCGGGGGGCCTAGACACCGGGGAGCTGTTTTTT.